This T cell receptor beta chain came from a study of shared clonotypes between healthy human individuals. Study details: CD4 naive cells filled three plates per donor, CD4 memory three, CD8 naive two and CD8 memory one.

TCRdb's copy holds only in-frame clones and misses some; the assay was immunoSEQ multiplex PCR. This table holds some 1.1 million clones, roughly 77% found once. Trimming took 4 bases from V and 4 from J; bases not matched to a gene: 13. CDR1 is SGHRS, CDR2 YFSETQ, per germline. The CDR3 spans 17 residues. What was sequenced was memory CD4+ T cells from PBMCs. Noted subset: CD45RA-negative fraction. The V call is TRBV5-1, the J call TRBJ2-5; TRBD2 matches at 10 bases. This receptor was taken from a man aged 18 to 29 in good health. Some clones in this sample may be carry-over from other donors' samples. The CDR3: CASSPGGLAGEGETQYF. The DNA for the CDR3 is TGCGCCAGCAGCCCTGGGGGCCTAGCGGGAGAGGGAGAGACCCAGTACTTC.